Following are 20 T cell receptor beta chains from one sample sequenced in a study of T cell repertoires in ileal Crohn's disease. Some clones are missing from TCRdb's copy, which holds only in-frame ones; the method was immunoSEQ multiplex PCR. The sample comprises roughly 16,000 clones, 85% to 95% of which are singletons, and less than 4% rests with the top ten. The sequencing sample was made of ileal tissue. These receptors all come from an adult with Crohn's disease.

The rearrangement links TRBV6-1 to TRBJ1-5; D not resolved. The CDR3 totals 14 residues. Looked up from germline, CDR1 is MNHNS and CDR2 is SASEGT. Trimming stripped 1 base from V and 6 bases from J, with 10 bases between. CDR3 DNA: TGTGCCAGCAGTGAAGTGCGGGTGGGTCAGCCCCAGCATTTT. Translation: CASSEVRVGQPQHF.

The chain carries TRBV2 and TRBJ1-2, with 9 bases fitting TRBD1. This CDR3 comprises 17 residues. The V gene's germline CDR1 is SNHLY and CDR2 FYNNEI. Losses at the gene ends were 5 bases for V and 8 bases for J; bases not matched to a gene: 18. The CDR3 spells CASSYNPGQGPDFGYTF. The DNA of the CDR3 is TGTGCCAGCAGTTATAACCCTGGACAGGGGCCCGATTTCGGCTACACCTTC.

This sequence joins TRBV19 and TRBJ2-3, with 9 bases fitting TRBD1. This CDR3 has 16 amino acids. With V trimmed by 6 bases and J by 1 base, 8 bases remained unmatched. Germline V lookup: CDR1 LNHDA, CDR2 SQIVND (reference sequence). Written as DNA, the CDR3 is TGTGCCAGTAGCCCTACAGGGGGCATTGGCACAGATACGCAGTATTTT. Amino acids: CASSPTGGIGTDTQYF. Full variable domain (remainder filled in from reference TRBV19 and TRBJ2-3): DGGITQSPKYLFRKEGQNVTLSCEQNLNHDAMYWYRQDPGQGLRLIYYSQIVNDFQKGDIAEGYSVSREKKESFPLTVTSAQKNPTAFYLCASSPTGGIGTDTQYFGPGTRLTVL.

The chain is built from TRBV2 and TRBJ1-1; D remains ambiguous. Trimming removed 7 bases at V and 4 bases at J, with 13 bases between. Per germline, CDR1 SNHLY and CDR2 FYNNEI. The CDR3 extends over 13 amino acids. CDR3: CASMRPLGTEAFF. Here the CDR3 DNA reads TGTGCCAGCATGAGGCCCCTCGGCACTGAAGCTTTCTTT. The variable domain in full, with the rest retrieved from reference TRBV2 and TRBJ1-1, is EPEVTQTPSHQVTQMGQEVILRCVPISNHLYFYWYRQILGQKVEFLVSFYNNEISEKSEIFDDQFSVERPDGSNFTLKIRSTKLEDSAMYFCASMRPLGTEAFFGQGTRLTVV.

The V call is TRBV7-8, the J call TRBJ2-7; TRBD2 is a possible D gene (6 bases). Germline assignment: CDR1 SGHVS and CDR2 FQNEAQ. V was cut by 3 bases and J by 2 bases, with 11 bases left in between. This CDR3 has 14 residues. For the CDR3, the DNA is TGTGCCAGCAGCTTGGACGGGGGAGCCTACGAGCAGTACTTC. It specifies CASSLDGGAYEQYF. The variable domain in full, with the rest retrieved from reference TRBV7-8 and TRBJ2-7, is GAGVSQSPRYKVAKRGQDVALRCDPISGHVSLFWYQQALGQGPEFLTYFQNEAQLDKSGLPSDRFFAERPEGSVSTLKIQRTQQEDSAVYLCASSLDGGAYEQYFGPGTRLTVT.

The rearrangement uses TRBV15 and TRBJ2-5; TRBD1 matches 8 bases. The end of the DNA aligns better with TRBJ2-7, so the J call may be wrong. CDR1 is LNHNV, CDR2 YYDKDF, per germline (reference sequence). The CDR3 totals 20 residues. CDR3 in DNA: TGTGCCACCAGCAGTGATCGGGGACAGGATATTGAGGAGGGATCCTACGAGCAGTACTTC. It codes for CATSSDRGQDIEEGSYEQYF.

The chain uses TRBV9 and TRBJ1-2; no definite D call. Germline V lookup: CDR1 SGDLS, CDR2 YYNGEE. V dropped 0 bases and J dropped 4 bases, with 7 bases sitting between them. This CDR3 is built from 13 residues. The CDR3 coding sequence is TGTGCCAGCAGCGTAGGCCGGGGCTATGGCTACACCTTC. It encodes CASSVGRGYGYTF.

This clone has only one observation. The V call is TRBV30, the J call TRBJ1-5, with D possibly TRBD1 on 5 matching bases. Germline CDR1 GTSNPN, CDR2 SVGIG (reference sequence). V was pared by 2 bases and J by 8 bases, with 7 bases between. There are 11 residues in the CDR3. The CDR3 region has the DNA TGTGCCTGGAGTCAAGGGGAGCCCCAGCATTTT. Encoded protein: CAWSQGEPQHF.

The rearrangement uses TRBV2 and TRBJ1-1, with D possibly matching TRBD1 (5 bases). This CDR3 is 11 amino acids long. The V end lost 6 bases, the J end lost 11 bases, and 13 bases lay between the germline ends. From germline, CDR1 is SNHLY and CDR2 FYNNEI. CDR3 in amino acids: CASRAREVAFF. The CDR3 nucleotides read TGTGCCAGCAGGGCCAGGGAGGTGGCTTTCTTT.

DNA of the CDR3: TGTGCCAGCAGTAGAGCATTTGAAACTGAAGCTTTCTTT. Translating gives CASSRAFETEAFF. This rearrangement joins TRBV25-1 to TRBJ1-1, with D uncertain. This CDR3 has 13 amino acids. Trimming cost V 5 bases and J 5 bases, with 12 bases left between them. Germline V gene lookup returns CDR1 MGHDK and CDR2 SYGVNS. Together with reference TRBV25-1 and TRBJ1-1, the CDR3 gives the full variable domain: EADIYQTPRYLVIGTGKKITLECSQTMGHDKMYWYQQDPGMELHLIHYSYGVNSTEKGDLSSESTVSRIRTEHFPLTLESARPSHTSQYLCASSRAFETEAFFGQGTRLTVV.

The chain combines TRBV5-1 with TRBJ1-2; TRBD1 aligns across 7 bases. The germline V gene encodes CDR1 SGHRS and CDR2 YFSETQ. This CDR3 has 15 residues. Trimming cost V 6 bases and J 0 bases; bases outside gene matches: 8. The CDR3 region has the DNA TGCGCCAGCACGGACAGGCGTTCGACTAACTATGGCTACACCTTC. This encodes CASTDRRSTNYGYTF.

This chain connects TRBV7-9 to TRBJ2-6; D unresolved. Germline CDR1 and CDR2: SEHNR and FQNEAQ (reference sequence). Trimming cost V 3 bases and J 2 bases, with 8 bases left between them. This CDR3 spans 15 amino acids. CDR3 sequence (DNA): TGTGCCAGCAGCTTTACAGTGCCTGGGGCCAACGTCCTGACTTTC. This encodes CASSFTVPGANVLTF.

V gene TRBV15 combines with J gene TRBJ1-2; 8 bases are a match to TRBD1. Germline V gene data show CDR1 as LNHNV and CDR2 as YYDKDF (reference sequence). This CDR3 is 16 amino acids long. Losses at the gene ends were 3 bases for V and 4 bases for J; bases not matched to a gene: 10. The CDR3 here is CATSSPGQGGGYGYTF. CDR3 DNA: TGTGCCACCAGCAGTCCCGGACAGGGAGGGGGCTATGGCTACACCTTC.

The chain combines TRBV7-2 with TRBJ2-7, with a tentative D call TRBD1 (6 bases). CDR1 is SGHTA, CDR2 FQGNSA, per germline. The CDR3 spans 15 residues. The V end was cut by 3 bases, the J end by 5 bases, with 17 bases between. In DNA, the CDR3 is TGTGCCAGCAGCTTTACTCGGCAGGGGTCCAACGAGCAGTACTTC. Its protein product is CASSFTRQGSNEQYF.

The chain is built from TRBV5-4 and TRBJ1-2; D is uncertain. The CDR3 consists of 13 residues. Per the germline V gene, CDR1 is SGHNT and CDR2 is YYREEE (reference sequence). Trimming stripped 2 bases from V and 4 bases from J, with 9 bases between. CDR3 nucleotides: TGTGCCAGCAGCTTAGACGGGAGCTATGGCTACACCTTC. Translating it yields CASSLDGSYGYTF.

The chain uses TRBV25-1 and TRBJ1-1; D uncertain. The CDR3 totals 15 residues. Deletions cut 5 bases from V and 0 bases from J, with 13 bases between. Germline V gene lookup returns CDR1 MGHDK and CDR2 SYGVNS. The CDR3 spells CASSSFRGMNTEAFF. CDR3 in DNA: TGTGCCAGCAGTTCATTCCGAGGGATGAACACTGAAGCTTTCTTT.

V is TRBV7-9 and J is TRBJ2-2; TRBD2 agrees at 14 bases. CDR3 length: 16 residues. V trimming: 4 bases; J trimming: 5 bases; junction bases outside the gene matches: 3. CDR1 is SEHNR and CDR2 is FQNEAQ in the germline V gene (reference sequence). CDR3 in DNA: TGTGCCAGCAGCTCCGGACTAGCGGGGGGAACCGGGGAGCTGTTTTTT. Its translation is CASSSGLAGGTGELFF.

The chain combines TRBV4-2 with TRBJ2-3, with TRBD1 as a possible D gene (5 bases). Germline values: CDR1 LGHNA, CDR2 YNFKEQ. V gave up 0 bases and J gave up 5 bases, with 12 bases separating them. The CDR3 runs to 15 residues. CDR3 sequence reads: CASSQDPTEEDTQYF. For the CDR3, the DNA is TGTGCCAGCAGCCAAGATCCGACAGAAGAAGATACGCAGTATTTT.

The V call is TRBV18, the J call TRBJ2-5, with 12 bases fitting TRBD1. V trimming: 3 bases; J trimming: 9 bases; junction bases outside the gene matches: 23. Germline V gene lookup returns CDR1 KGHSH and CDR2 LQKENI. The CDR3 length is 20 residues. CDR3: CASSPPEGQGARLAEGAQYF. As DNA, the CDR3 is TGTGCCAGCTCACCCCCAGAGGGACAGGGGGCACGACTAGCGGAAGGGGCCCAGTACTTC.

The rearrangement uses TRBV2 and TRBJ2-3; a weak D match, TRBD1 (5 bases). In germline, CDR1 is SNHLY, CDR2 FYNNEI. The CDR3 is 15 amino acids. V lost 4 bases, J lost 2 bases, and 13 bases lay in between. Here the CDR3 reads CASSGRGLLTDTQYF. As DNA, the CDR3 is TGTGCCAGCAGTGGTAGGGGTCTCCTCACAGATACGCAGTATTTT.